Listed below are T cell receptor beta chains from one sample, sequenced in a study of blood T cell repertoires in COVID-19. Assay: immunoSEQ multiplex PCR; the TCRdb copy retains only in-frame clones and omits some. This table has fewer than 400,000 clones, around 84% appearing once. Sequencing was performed on peripheral blood. The receptor source for this set is a woman in her late teens or twenties with acute or convalescent COVID-19. Each CDR3 is given with its conserved first and last residue. The D gene is left open where the match is weak. Clone size appears in some rows only: once, few, many, or a class for an expanded clone.

TRBV24-1,TRBJ2-7,-,-,TGTGCCACCGAGTCCTCGGAGGGCTCCTACGAGCAGTACTTC,CATESSEGSYEQYF
TRBV14,TRBJ2-3,TRBD2,-,TGTGCCAGCAGCCGTACTAGCGGGAGGGCCCCTGGCACAGATACGCAGTATTTT,CASSRTSGRAPGTDTQYF
TRBV4-2,TRBJ2-5,TRBD2,-,TGTGCCAGCAGCCAAGTTGGGGGACTAAACCAAGAGACCCAGTACTTC,CASSQVGGLNQETQYF
TRBV7-9,TRBJ1-2,-,-,TGTGCCAGCAGCTTAGGGACTCGCTTATATGGCTACACCTTC,CASSLGTRLYGYTF
TRBV7-9,TRBJ1-2,-,once,TGTGCCAGCAGCTTAGATATCTTAGGCTACACCTTC,CASSLDILGYTF
TRBV5-1,TRBJ2-2,-,once,TGCGCCAGCAGGGCCAGGGGCGGGAACACCGGGGAGCTGTTTTTT,CASRARGGNTGELFF
TRBV5-5,TRBJ2-1,TRBD1,-,TGTGCCAGCAGCCCACCGCCGGGACAGGGGTGGAATGAGCAGTTCTTC,CASSPPPGQGWNEQFF
TRBV9,TRBJ2-1,-,-,TGTGCCAGTGATGGCGGGTCCTACAATGAGCAGTTCTTC,CASDGGSYNEQFF
TRBV20-1,TRBJ1-2,-,-,TGCAGTGCTAGAGACGGGACAGGCTACACCTTC,CSARDGTGYTF
TRBV9,TRBJ2-3,TRBD1,-,TGTGCCAGCAGCGGACCTGGGACAGACACAGATACGCAGTATTTT,CASSGPGTDTDTQYF
TRBV6-1,TRBJ1-2,-,-,TGTGCCAGCAGAGAAGAATGGGAGACCCCGATGTGGGGCTACACCTTC,CASREEWETPMWGYTF
TRBV6-5,TRBJ1-6,TRBD1,-,TGTGCCAGCAACCTGAGGACAGGGTGGCCTGCACCCCTCCACTTT,CASNLRTGWPAPLHF
TRBV28,TRBJ2-1,-,-,TGTGCCAGCAGTTTATTTGCGGGATATGAGCAGTTCTTC,CASSLFAGYEQFF
TRBV5-5,TRBJ1-1,-,once,TGTGCCAGCAGCTTACAGACAGTTGAAGCTTTCTTT,CASSLQTVEAFF
TRBV7-2,TRBJ2-1,TRBD1,-,TGTGCCAGCAGCTGGGACAGGGTAGACGTCAATGAGCAGTTCTTC,CASSWDRVDVNEQFF
TRBV6-5,TRBJ1-5,TRBD1,-,TGTGCCAGTGCCTTCGACAGGGGCAATCAGCCCCAGCATTTT,CASAFDRGNQPQHF
TRBV6-5,TRBJ2-7,TRBD1,few,TGTGCCAGCAGTACAGGGACAGGCAGCTCCTACGAGCAGTACTTC,CASSTGTGSSYEQYF
TRBV29-1,TRBJ1-1,-,-,TGCAGCGTTGACGGGGGGACTAACACTGAAGCTTTCTTT,CSVDGGTNTEAFF
TRBV24-1,TRBJ2-7,TRBD1,-,TGTGCCACCAGTGATACAGGGGGCCTAGCCTACGAGCAGTACTTC,CATSDTGGLAYEQYF
TRBV5-1,TRBJ2-7,TRBD1,-,TGCGCCACACAGGGGGAGAACTCCTACGAGCAGTACTTC,CATQGENSYEQYF
TRBV28,TRBJ2-7,TRBD1,-,TGTGCCAGCAGGCCACAGGGGCCCTACGAGCAGTACTTC,CASRPQGPYEQYF
TRBV29-1,TRBJ2-3,-,-,TGCAGCGTTCGTATGGATACGCAGTATTTT,CSVRMDTQYF
TRBV6-6,TRBJ1-5,TRBD1,-,TGTGCCAGCAGTTACCCCGGACAGGTGGGGTTGGGGCCCCAGCATTTT,CASSYPGQVGLGPQHF
TRBV24-1,TRBJ1-5,-,-,TGTGCCACCAGTGATGTGACCGGGCAGCCCCAGCATTTT,CATSDVTGQPQHF
TRBV29-1,TRBJ2-7,TRBD2,-,TGCAGCGTAGCGGGCCTAGCGGACTCCTACGAGCAGTACTTC,CSVAGLADSYEQYF
TRBV7-9,TRBJ2-7,-,-,TGTGCCAGCAGCCCACACGCTTCCTACGAGCAGTACTTC,CASSPHASYEQYF
TRBV19,TRBJ1-4,-,-,TGTGCCAGTAGGGGGGGTCGGATGTCTGTCGGTGAAAAACTGTTTTTT,CASRGGRMSVGEKLFF
TRBV19,TRBJ2-1,TRBD1,-,TGTGCCAGTATCCCGCGACAGGGACAGAATGAGCAGTTCTTC,CASIPRQGQNEQFF
TRBV3-1/TRBV3-2,TRBJ1-1,-,-,TGTGCCAGCAGCCAAGTAGGTAGCGGCACTGAAGCTTTCTTT,CASSQVGSGTEAFF
TRBV7-2,TRBJ1-5,TRBD1,-,TGTGCCAGCAGCTTAGTACTATCACAGGGGCAGCCCCAGCATTTT,CASSLVLSQGQPQHF
TRBV4-2,TRBJ2-7,-,-,TGTGCCAGCAGCCAAGAAGGTCCCGGGGTTAGCTCCTACGGGCAGTACTTC,CASSQEGPGVSSYGQYF
TRBV9,TRBJ2-1,-,-,TGTGCCAGCAGCGTAAGCAGCGTACCATACAATGAGCAGTTCTTC,CASSVSSVPYNEQFF
TRBV5-1,TRBJ2-1,-,-,TGCGCCAGCAGCCCCGTCGCGAATGAGCAGTTCTTC,CASSPVANEQFF
TRBV11-2,TRBJ1-2,-,-,TGTGCCAGCAGCTCCCTTAGGGGGTCATTCTATGGCTACACCTTC,CASSSLRGSFYGYTF
TRBV6-5,TRBJ1-1,-,-,TGTGCCAGCGGTAGGGGAGGAGGGGAAAATGAAGCTTTCTTT,CASGRGGGENEAFF
TRBV6-5,TRBJ1-5,-,-,TGTGCCAGCAGCCTACGAGAGGGCAATCAGCCCCAGCATTTT,CASSLREGNQPQHF
TRBV24-1,TRBJ1-5,-,-,TGTGCCACCAGTTCGGACGGCGGGAATCAGCCCCAGCATTTT,CATSSDGGNQPQHF
TRBV11-2,TRBJ2-7,-,once,TGTGCCAGCAGCTTAGGATTAGTCAGGGGAGGGTACGAGCAGTACTTC,CASSLGLVRGGYEQYF
TRBV21-1,TRBJ2-6,-,once,TGTGCCAGCAGCATCTTTCAGGGGGTAACTGGGGCCAACGTCCTGACTTTC,CASSIFQGVTGANVLTF
TRBV27,TRBJ2-1,TRBD1,-,TGTGCCAGCAGTTTTCGGACAGGGCTATACAATGAGCAGTTCTTC,CASSFRTGLYNEQFF
TRBV2,TRBJ2-7,-,once,TGTGCCAGCAGTATTCCACTAACCTACGAGCAGTACTTC,CASSIPLTYEQYF
TRBV19,TRBJ1-2,TRBD1,-,TGTGCCAGTAGTTCTACACAGGGGAATGGCTACACCTTC,CASSSTQGNGYTF
TRBV3-1/TRBV3-2,TRBJ2-5,-,-,TGTGCCAGCAGCCAAGGGAGGCAGCTCCAAGAGACCCAGTACTTC,CASSQGRQLQETQYF
TRBV29-1,TRBJ1-2,TRBD1,-,TGCAGCGTTGCAGGGGGCAACGGCTACACCTTC,CSVAGGNGYTF
TRBV5-1,TRBJ2-3,-,few,TGCGCCAGCAGCTTGTACAGCCCCACAGATACGCAGTATTTT,CASSLYSPTDTQYF
TRBV4-1,TRBJ2-7,TRBD2,-,TGCGCCAGCAGGCACAGGCCCGGCGGGAGTAGAAACGAGCAGTACTTC,CASRHRPGGSRNEQYF
TRBV5-1,TRBJ2-5,-,-,TGCGCCAGCAGCTTGGAAATTGAGGGAGAGACCCAGTACTTC,CASSLEIEGETQYF
TRBV5-6,TRBJ1-5,TRBD1,-,TGTGCCAGCAGCCGCCGTCCGACAGGGGGCTGGAATCAGCCCCAGCATTTT,CASSRRPTGGWNQPQHF
TRBV24-1,TRBJ2-7,TRBD1,once,TGTGCCACCAGCCCGACAGGGGCCTTCTACGAGCAGTACTTC,CATSPTGAFYEQYF
TRBV10-3,TRBJ1-2,-,once,TGTGCCATCAGTGACCCACCATCAAATACAGGGTTGGGTTATGGCTACACCTTC,CAISDPPSNTGLGYGYTF
TRBV27,TRBJ1-1,-,-,TGTGCCAGCAGCCCTTTTCTGGGCACCGAAGCTTTCTTT,CASSPFLGTEAFF
TRBV19,TRBJ2-7,-,few,TGTGCCAGTAGTATTTTAGGCGGGGAGGACAGGACCTCCTACGAGCAGTACTTC,CASSILGGEDRTSYEQYF
TRBV7-8,TRBJ2-1,TRBD2,-,TGTGCCAGCAGCTCACTAGCGGACCCATACAATGAGCAGTTCTTC,CASSSLADPYNEQFF
TRBV4-1,TRBJ2-3,-,-,TGCGCCAGCAGCCAAGAGGGATTAGCGGCCACAGATACGCAGTATTTT,CASSQEGLAATDTQYF
TRBV6-5,TRBJ1-2,-,-,TGTGCCAGCAGTTACCGGACACCGAGTAATGGCTACACCTTC,CASSYRTPSNGYTF
TRBV28,TRBJ2-7,TRBD1,-,TGTGCCAGCAGTTCCGAGCGGGACAGGGAGCTGCTCGAGCAGTACTTC,CASSSERDRELLEQYF
TRBV27,TRBJ2-7,TRBD1,-,TGTGCCAGCAGTTTCCGTTACAGGGGGCTGGGAAATGGATCACACGAGCAGTACTTC,CASSFRYRGLGNGSHEQYF
TRBV18,TRBJ2-2,-,-,TGTGCCAGCTCACCATCTGCGGAAACCGGGGAGCTGTTTTTT,CASSPSAETGELFF
TRBV19,TRBJ1-5,-,-,TGTGCCAGTAGTATTGAGGGCGTCAGCGGCAATCAGCCCCAGCATTTT,CASSIEGVSGNQPQHF
TRBV2,TRBJ1-5,-,few,TGTGCCAGCAGCGGTGATCAGCCCCAGCATTTT,CASSGDQPQHF